This T cell receptor beta chain was documented in a study of blood T cell repertoires in COVID-19. Study-wide background: PBMCs, B-cell-depleted T cells, or T cells provided the cDNA or gDNA that made up the material.

The J segment lost 3 bases and the V segment lost 3 bases, leaving 1 base of the junction unmatched. Per the germline V gene, CDR1 is SEHNR and CDR2 is FQNEAQ (reference sequence). The CDR3 runs to 13 residues. Sequencing used immunoSEQ multiplex PCR; TCRdb keeps in-frame clones, though not all of them. The sample shows around 100,000 clones, about 80% of them seen only once. The chain uses TRBV7-9 and TRBJ1-2, with 7 bases matching TRBD1. This TCR derives from a man in his 70s with active or convalescent COVID-19. The specimen sequenced was peripheral blood. This CDR3 reads CASSFTGDYGYTF. The DNA of the CDR3 is TGTGCCAGCAGCTTTACAGGGGACTATGGCTACACCTTC.